This TCR beta chain was sequenced during a study of T cells in women clearing cervical HPV infection. TCRdb keeps only in-frame clones here, not all; method: immunoSEQ multiplex PCR. The repertoire shows 45,000 to 55,000 clones; the top ten hold 0.8% to 1%. The sequencing sample was made of blood buffy coat. The sequence was collected from a woman aged 18-70 years with a cervical HPV16 infection that either progressed to CIN3+ or cleared (not recorded which).

The CDR3 protein is CASSEAGGDQPQHF. CDR3 DNA, as far as it was read: TGTGCCAGCAGTGAAGCGGGAGGGGATCAGCCC. The gene calls are TRBV6-1 and TRBJ1-5; weak D call: TRBD1 (5 bases). The read ends 3 residues before the CDR3 terminus; that terminus is restored from the germline J gene. The germline V gene encodes CDR1 MNHNS and CDR2 SASEGT. This CDR3 region has 14 residues. V dropped 0 bases and J dropped 5 bases, with 8 bases sitting between them.